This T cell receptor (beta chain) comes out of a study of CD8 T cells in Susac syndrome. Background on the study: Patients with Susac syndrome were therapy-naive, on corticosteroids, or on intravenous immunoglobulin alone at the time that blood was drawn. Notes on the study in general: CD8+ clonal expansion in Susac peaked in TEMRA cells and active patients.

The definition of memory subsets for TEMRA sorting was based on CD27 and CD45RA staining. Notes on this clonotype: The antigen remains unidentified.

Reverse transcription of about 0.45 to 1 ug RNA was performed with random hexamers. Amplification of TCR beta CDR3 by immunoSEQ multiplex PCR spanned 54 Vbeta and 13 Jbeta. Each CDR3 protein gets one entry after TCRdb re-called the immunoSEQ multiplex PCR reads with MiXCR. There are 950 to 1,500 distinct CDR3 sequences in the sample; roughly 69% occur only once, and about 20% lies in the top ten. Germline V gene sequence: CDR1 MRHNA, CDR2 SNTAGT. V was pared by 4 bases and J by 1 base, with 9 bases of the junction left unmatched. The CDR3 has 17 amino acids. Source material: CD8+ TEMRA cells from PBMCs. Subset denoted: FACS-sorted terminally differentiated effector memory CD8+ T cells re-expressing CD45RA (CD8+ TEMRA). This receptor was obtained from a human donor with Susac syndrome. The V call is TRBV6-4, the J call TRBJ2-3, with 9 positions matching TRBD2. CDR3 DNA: TGTGCCAGCAGTGTCTCGGGGTCTAGCGGGGGCACAGATACGCAGTATTTT. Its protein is CASSVSGSSGGTDTQYF.